This TCR beta chain stems from a study of blood T cell repertoires in COVID-19. Across the study: The cDNA or gDNA used as material had been derived from T cells, B-cell-depleted T cells, or PBMCs.

After removal of 2 bases from V and 6 bases from J, the junction contained 8 bases not matched to a gene. Germline V CDR1 and CDR2: SGHTA, FQGNSA. The CDR3 covers 17 residues. Only in-frame clones appear in the TCRdb table, and some are missing; sequencing was by immunoSEQ multiplex PCR. The repertoire has around 380,000 clones, roughly 86% of them found once; the top ten carry 1% to 1.5%. Among Cohort 3 donors, those recovered had two negative PCRs, clearance, or symptom resolution. The specimen sequenced was PBMCs or T cells enriched from blood (not recorded which). The clonotype originates from a man younger than 45 who had recovered from COVID-19. The V gene is TRBV7-2, the J gene TRBJ2-2; TRBD1 matches 11 bases. The CDR3 DNA reads TGTGCCAGCAGCTTATGGGGGACAGGGGGTGATGCCGGGGAGCTGTTTTTT. This sequence encodes CASSLWGTGGDAGELFF.